Presented here are 15 T cell receptor beta chains from one specimen sequenced in a study of T-cell memory formation after mild COVID-19. TCRdb independently ran MiXCR on the 5' RACE reads; one entry per CDR3 protein. There are 30,000 to 35,000 distinct CDR3 sequences in the sample; around 20% occur only once, and approximately 1.5% lies in the top ten. Specimen: PBMCs or a T cell subset sorted from them (not recorded which). Receptors originate from an adult who had mild COVID-19 (a few samples of this study predate the infection). Cell type and time point are not known.

The count of this clonotype is one. The gene calls are TRBV12-3 or TRBV12-4 and TRBJ2-3; the D gene could be TRBD1 or TRBD2 (6 bases each). Trimming stripped 7 bases from V and 13 bases from J, with 18 bases between. This CDR3 is 12 amino acids long. CDR3 amino acids: CASNPGGGVKYF. The CDR3 DNA sequence: TGTGCCAGCAACCCCGGGGGCGGGGTAAAGTATTTT.

The sample holds many counts of this clonotype. CDR3 bases: TGTGCCAGCAGGTCCTCAGGGGCCCCCGGGGAGCTGTTTTTT. This translates into CASRSSGAPGELFF. The chain combines TRBV7-9 with TRBJ2-2, with D maybe TRBD1 (6 bases). V dropped 6 bases and J dropped 6 bases, with 14 bases sitting between them. Germline CDR1 SEHNR, CDR2 FQNEAQ (reference sequence). The CDR3 has 14 residues.

The chain carries TRBV4-1 and TRBJ2-7; TRBD1 aligns across 8 bases. Germline values: CDR1 MGHRA, CDR2 YSYEKL. V was clipped by 4 bases and J by 0 bases; unmatched bases: 5. There are 15 residues in the CDR3. The CDR3 bases are TGCGCCAGCAGCCCCGGACAGGGTGGCTCCTACGAGCAGTACTTC. Its protein product is CASSPGQGGSYEQYF.

The V and J genes are TRBV2 and TRBJ2-5; D is undetermined. Trimming pared 4 bases from V and 1 base from J, leaving 7 bases between. The CDR3 consists of 13 residues. Germline V gene sequence: CDR1 SNHLY, CDR2 FYNNEI. The CDR3 DNA sequence: TGTGCCAGCAGTGGACTTACCCAAGAGACCCAGTACTTC. This encodes CASSGLTQETQYF.

This clonotype was observed at least ten times. The CDR3 DNA reads TGTGCCAGCAACTGGGGGACAGGGAGGCCCGAGCAGTACTTC. Translation: CASNWGTGRPEQYF. The chain couples TRBV12-3 or TRBV12-4 to TRBJ2-7; 9 bases match TRBD1. Trimming removed 7 bases from V and 6 bases from J; junction bases left unmatched: 10. The CDR3 has 14 amino acids.

This clonotype was detected many times. This CDR3 is CASSLEGQGEAFF. CDR3 nucleotides: TGCGCCAGCAGCTTGGAAGGACAGGGAGAAGCTTTCTTT. The chain couples TRBV5-1 to TRBJ1-1; 8 bases map to TRBD1. From germline, CDR1 is SGHRS and CDR2 YFSETQ. The CDR3 sequence is 13 residues long. V was pared by 0 bases and J by 8 bases, with 3 bases of the junction left unmatched. Filled out from reference TRBV5-1 and TRBJ1-1, the complete variable domain reads KAGVTQTPRYLIKTRGQQVTLSCSPISGHRSVSWYQQTPGQGLQFLFEYFSETQRNKGNFPGRFSGRQFSNSRSEMNVSTLELGDSALYLCASSLEGQGEAFFGQGTRLTVV.

The V and J genes are TRBV6-1 and TRBJ1-6; a possible D gene is TRBD1 (6 bases). From germline, CDR1 is MNHNS and CDR2 SASEGT. Trimming cost V 7 bases and J 8 bases, with 15 bases left between them. CDR3 length: 14 amino acids. DNA of the CDR3: TGTGCCAGCACTAGCGGGCAGGGGTATTCACCCCTCCACTTT. Amino acids: CASTSGQGYSPLHF.

This clonotype was seen ten or more times. The V gene is TRBV9, the J gene TRBJ1-5, with D unclear. Per germline, CDR1 SGDLS and CDR2 YYNGEE. The CDR3 has 14 amino acids. CDR3 loop: CDRYRGGGNQPQHF. CDR3 sequence (DNA): TGTGACAGATACAGAGGAGGTGGCAATCAGCCCCAGCATTTT.

This clonotype has at least ten counts. V is TRBV24-1 and J is TRBJ2-1, with 9 bases lining up with TRBD1. Germline-derived CDR1 and CDR2 are KGHDR and SFDVKD. The CDR3 spans 17 residues. V dropped 7 bases and J dropped 4; count of bases not matched to a gene: 13. The CDR3 loop is CATSLNFPGQGYNEQFF. Here the CDR3 DNA reads TGTGCCACCAGCCTCAATTTTCCGGGACAGGGTTACAATGAGCAGTTCTTC.

This clonotype showed up many times. V gene TRBV20-1 combines with J gene TRBJ2-1, with 14 bases aligning to TRBD2. V shed 1 base, J shed 8 bases, and the junction held 4 bases outside the gene matches. The germline gives CDR1 DFQATT, CDR2 SNEGSKA (reference sequence). CDR3 length equals 15 residues. CDR3 in amino acids: CSARGGLAGVDEQFF. DNA for the CDR3: TGCAGTGCTAGAGGGGGACTAGCGGGAGTGGATGAGCAGTTCTTC.

This clonotype was seen repeatedly, ten times or more. This rearrangement joins TRBV7-9 to TRBJ2-3, with D tentatively TRBD1 or TRBD2 (5 bases each). V lost 2 bases and J lost 1, with 10 bases in between. The germline CDR1 and CDR2 sequences are SEHNR and FQNEAQ (reference sequence). The CDR3 is made up of 15 amino acids. The CDR3 sequence: CASSLTPGRTDTQYF. The DNA for the CDR3 is TGTGCCAGCAGCTTAACCCCGGGGCGCACAGATACGCAGTATTTT.

A few counts support this clonotype. The chain combines TRBV25-1 with TRBJ2-3; a possible D gene is TRBD2 (6 bases). The V gene lost 6 bases and the J gene lost 3 bases, with 16 bases spanning the gap. The V gene's germline CDR1 is MGHDK and CDR2 SYGVNS. This CDR3 is built from 15 residues. The CDR3 nucleotides are TGTGCCAGCAGCTCTAGCGTGGAGAGAACAGATACGCAGTATTTT. Its translation is CASSSSVERTDTQYF.

This clonotype is classed as medium-sized. The genes are TRBV7-2 and TRBJ2-7; D is unresolved. Trimming shortened V by 2 bases and J by 0 bases, and 8 bases separated the two germline ends. Germline V gives CDR1 SGHTA, CDR2 FQGNSA. The CDR3 has 14 residues. The CDR3 spells CASSLLHSSYEQYF. In DNA form, the CDR3 reads TGTGCCAGCAGCTTACTTCACTCCTCCTACGAGCAGTACTTC.

This clonotype was counted at least ten times. This sequence joins TRBV18 and TRBJ2-7; D remains unclear. V was clipped by 2 bases and J by 5 bases, with 10 bases between them. Germline V gene sequence: CDR1 KGHSH, CDR2 LQKENI. The CDR3 spans 13 residues. In DNA, the CDR3 is TGTGCCAGCTCACCATCCCAGGATAACGAGCAGTACTTC. Its protein product is CASSPSQDNEQYF.

This clonotype was seen at least ten times. The chain employs TRBV5-1 and TRBJ2-3, with 12 bases aligning to TRBD1. V lost 6 bases, J lost 7 bases, and 18 bases stayed unmatched. Looked up from germline, CDR1 is SGHRS and CDR2 is YFSETQ. This CDR3 has 18 residues. CDR3 nucleotide sequence: TGCGCCAGCACAAAAGAACCCGCCGGGACAGGGGGCAGGAATACGCAGTATTTT. Protein sequence: CASTKEPAGTGGRNTQYF.